This T cell receptor beta chain derives from a study of identifying expanded T cells in peripheral blood. General study results and limits: Two-week clone count variance significantly increased as total template count grew.

Points on this clone: Its antigen remains unidentified.

The data were produced by immunoSEQ multiplex PCR, yet TCRdb's version contains in-frame clones alone and is incomplete. The data hold over 80,000 clones, with about 90% observed a single time. The sequence came from a person aged 18 to 70 in good health. The sequencing sample was made of blood.

CDR3 sequence (DNA): TGCGCCAGCAGCTCTTCCGACAGTAGCTATGGCTACACCTTC. Residues: CASSSSDSSYGYTF. The chain links TRBV5-1 to TRBJ1-2, with D tentatively TRBD1 (5 bases). From germline, CDR1 is SGHRS and CDR2 YFSETQ. The CDR3 spans 14 residues. The V end was cut by 3 bases, the J end by 4 bases, with 13 bases between.